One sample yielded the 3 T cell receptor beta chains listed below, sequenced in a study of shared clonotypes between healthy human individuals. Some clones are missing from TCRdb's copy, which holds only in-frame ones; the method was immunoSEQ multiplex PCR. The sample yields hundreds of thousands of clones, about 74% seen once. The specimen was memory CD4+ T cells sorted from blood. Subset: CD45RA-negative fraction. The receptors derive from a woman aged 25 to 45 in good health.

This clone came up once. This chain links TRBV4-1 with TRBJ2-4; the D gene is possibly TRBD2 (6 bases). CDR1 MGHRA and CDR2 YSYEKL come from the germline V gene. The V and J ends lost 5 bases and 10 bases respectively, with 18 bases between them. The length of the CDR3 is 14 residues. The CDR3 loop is CASSTRTWGEIQYF. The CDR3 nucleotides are TGCGCCAGCAGCACCCGGACATGGGGGGAAATTCAGTACTTC.

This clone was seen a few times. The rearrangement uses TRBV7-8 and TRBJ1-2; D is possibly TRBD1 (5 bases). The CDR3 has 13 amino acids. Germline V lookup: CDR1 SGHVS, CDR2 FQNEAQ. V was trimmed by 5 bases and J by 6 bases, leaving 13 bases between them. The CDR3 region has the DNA TGTGCCAGCAGCCGACACCTAGGGGATGGCTACACCTTC. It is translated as CASSRHLGDGYTF.

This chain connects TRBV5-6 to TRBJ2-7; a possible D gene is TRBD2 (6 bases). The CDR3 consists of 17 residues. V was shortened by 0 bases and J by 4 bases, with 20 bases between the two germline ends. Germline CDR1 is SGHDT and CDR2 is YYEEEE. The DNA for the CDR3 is TGTGCCAGCAGCTTGGTTTGGAGTAGCGGAGGTGAATACGAGCAGTACTTC. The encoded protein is CASSLVWSSGGEYEQYF.